The clone carrying this T cell receptor beta chain was picked up a small number of times. Extraction of total RNA produced a minimum of 6 micrograms from each sample. Through a sample-barcoded 5' primer and a J-beta primer mix, a second PCR was run for about 6 to 11 cycles. TCRdb reprocessed the 5' RACE reads with MiXCR, giving one entry per CDR3 protein. The table shows approximately 800,000 distinct CDR3 sequences, with less than 70% occurring only once. The source of the sample is a study of blood T cells in healthy people across ages. Sequenced sample: blood. The source of this sequence is a man older than 75 in good health.

The CDR3 protein is CASSPPSGFNNEQFF. The CDR3 region has the DNA TGTGCCAGCAGCCCACCTAGCGGATTTAACAATGAGCAGTTCTTC. This chain connects TRBV3-1 to TRBJ2-1; 7 bases fit TRBD2. With V trimmed by 4 bases and J by 5 bases, 8 bases remained unmatched. Germline-derived CDR1 and CDR2 are LGHDT and YNNKEL (reference sequence). This CDR3 comprises 15 residues.